This is a list of T cell receptor beta chains from one sample in a study of beta chain features in type 1 diabetes. The repertoire was sequenced with immunoSEQ multiplex PCR; TCRdb's copy has only in-frame clones and lacks some. Among roughly 330,000 clones listed, about 10% were seen once. Sequenced: naive CD4+ T cells from blood. These receptors came from a woman in her twenties or thirties in good health. CDR3s include the opening cysteine and the closing phenylalanine or tryptophan. A D gene is named only where the DNA matches it firmly. Size is omitted from some rows. Given values are once, few, many or a class for expanded clones.

TRBJ2-6 | TRBD1 | few | TRBV18 | TGTGCCAGCTCATTGACAGGGTCCGGGGCCAACGTCCTGACTTTC | CASSLTGSGANVLTF
TRBJ1-1 | . | . | TRBV15 | TGTGCCACCAGCTACAATATGAACACTGAAGCTTTCTTT | CATSYNMNTEAFF
TRBJ2-3 | TRBD1 | few | TRBV30 | TGTGCCAGCTCGGGACAGGGATTAGTGTTCGATACGCAGTATTTT | CASSGQGLVFDTQYF
TRBJ1-2 | TRBD1 | few | TRBV29-1 | TGCAGCGCCCCTGGCAGGGGGGACTATGGCTACACCTTC | CSAPGRGDYGYTF
TRBJ2-3 | TRBD2 | . | TRBV30 | TGTGCCTGGAAACTAGCGGGAGGGCTAGCGGATACGCAGTATTTT | CAWKLAGGLADTQYF
TRBJ1-3 | TRBD1 | few | TRBV27 | TGTGCCAGCAGTTCGACAGGGTGGCCGGGCTCTGGAAACACCATATATTTT | CASSSTGWPGSGNTIYF
TRBJ2-1 | TRBD2 | . | TRBV29-1 | TGCAGCGTTGAGGGGGCAGGGACTAGCGGGAGGGTGGGTGAGCAGTTCTTC | CSVEGAGTSGRVGEQFF
TRBJ2-5 | . | . | TRBV7-2 | TGTGCCAGCAGCCTTGGGACTGCATGGAAGACCCAGTACTTC | CASSLGTAWKTQYF
TRBJ2-7 | . | . | TRBV7-9 | TGTGCCAGCAGCTTAGCCCCGTCCCAGCGGGTTCCCCTCGGATACGAGCAGTACTTC | CASSLAPSQRVPLGYEQYF
TRBJ2-1 | TRBD1 | few | TRBV29-1 | TGCAGCGTTGATACCGGGACAGTGGGTTACAATGAGCAGTTCTTC | CSVDTGTVGYNEQFF
TRBJ2-1 | TRBD2 | . | TRBV29-1 | TGCAGCTCTCGTGGGACTAGCGGGACCCTCAATGAGCAGTTCTTC | CSSRGTSGTLNEQFF
TRBJ2-2 | . | . | TRBV9 | TGTGCCAGCAGCGCGGGGGGGGAGCTGTTTTTT | CASSAGGELFF
TRBJ2-7 | TRBD1 | many | TRBV23-1 | TGCGCCAGCAGTCAATCTTTTCGGGACAGGGGCTACGAGCAGTACTTC | CASSQSFRDRGYEQYF
TRBJ1-1 | . | . | TRBV11-2 | TGTGCCAGCAGCTGGACAGAAGCCCAGGCTTTCTTT | CASSWTEAQAFF
TRBJ2-1 | . | . | TRBV4-2 | TGTGCCAGCAGCCCAGGTGACGCGAGCTCCTACAATGAGCAGTTCTTC | CASSPGDASSYNEQFF
TRBJ2-1 | TRBD2 | few | TRBV14 | TGTGCCAGCAGGGGAGCGGGAGGCCTCGGCAATGAGCAGTTCTTC | CASRGAGGLGNEQFF
TRBJ2-1 | TRBD1 | . | TRBV5-1 | TGCGCCAGCAGCTTGACAGGGGTAGCCTACAATGAGCAGTTCTTC | CASSLTGVAYNEQFF
TRBJ2-1 | . | . | TRBV19 | TGTGCCAGTAGGCCTACAGGGCACAATGAGCAGTTCTTC | CASRPTGHNEQFF
TRBJ2-7 | . | few | TRBV7-9 | TGTGCCAGCAGCTTAAGAGCGTTCGAGCAGTACTTC | CASSLRAFEQYF
TRBJ2-5 | TRBD1 | few | TRBV10-3 | TGTGCCATCAGGACAGGGGGCCAAGAGACCCAGTACTTC | CAIRTGGQETQYF
TRBJ2-1 | . | few | TRBV6-5 | TGTGCCAGCAGGGGCACAGGATCCCCTGAGCAGTTCTTC | CASRGTGSPEQFF
TRBJ2-1 | TRBD2 | few | TRBV9 | TGTGCCAGCAGCGGTAGCGGGAGTTACAATGAGCAGTTCTTC | CASSGSGSYNEQFF
TRBJ2-7 | . | few | TRBV5-1 | TGCGCCAGCAGCTTGTACACGGGGGACTCCTACGAGCAGTACTTC | CASSLYTGDSYEQYF
TRBJ2-3 | . | . | TRBV29-1 | TGCAGCGTTGGGTCTACAGGGTCGAGCACAGATACGCAGTATTTT | CSVGSTGSSTDTQYF
TRBJ2-3 | . | few | TRBV7-9 | TGTGCCAGCAGCGAGTCGCGGGATACGCAGTATTTT | CASSESRDTQYF
TRBJ2-3 | . | few | TRBV25-1 | TGTGCCAGCAGTGAAGGTGATGATGCGGACACAGATACGCAGTATTTT | CASSEGDDADTDTQYF
TRBJ2-3 | TRBD2 | few | TRBV7-3 | TGTGCCAGCAGCCTCCTAGCGGGGAGCACAGATACGCAGTATTTT | CASSLLAGSTDTQYF
TRBJ2-2 | . | few | TRBV25-1 | TGTGCCAGCACGTGGGGGGACACCGGGGAGCTGTTTTTT | CASTWGDTGELFF
TRBJ2-3 | TRBD2 | few | TRBV5-1 | TGCGCCAGCAGCTCAAGGACTAGCGGGAATACAGATACGCAGTATTTT | CASSSRTSGNTDTQYF
TRBJ1-1 | . | once | TRBV21-1 | TGTGCCAGCAGCAAAGAGAGGGGACACATGAACACTGAAGCTTTCTTT | CASSKERGHMNTEAFF
TRBJ2-5 | TRBD2 | few | TRBV28 | TGTGCCAGCAGTTTAGGGTTAGGCGGGGGCCAAGAGACCCAGTACTTC | CASSLGLGGGQETQYF
TRBJ1-4 | . | . | TRBV7-2 | TGTGCCAGCAGCGCCCAGGCACAACGGGGTGAAAAACTGTTTTTT | CASSAQAQRGEKLFF
TRBJ2-4 | . | . | TRBV19 | TGTGCCAGTAGTGTCGACTGGTTAGCCAAAAACATTCAGTACTTC | CASSVDWLAKNIQYF
TRBJ2-7 | . | . | TRBV7-2 | TGTGCCAGCAGCTTTAGTCAATGGAGCTCCTACGAGCAGTACTTC | CASSFSQWSSYEQYF
TRBJ1-5 | TRBD1 | . | TRBV7-6 | TGTGCCAGCAGCTTAGGGACAGGGGGCCGTCAGCCCCAGCATTTT | CASSLGTGGRQPQHF
TRBJ1-5 | . | . | TRBV25-1 | TGTGCCAGCAGTGATGGGGTAGAGGGTATTGGCAATCAGCCCCAGCATTTT | CASSDGVEGIGNQPQHF
TRBJ2-7 | TRBD2 | . | TRBV9 | TGTGCCAGCAGCCGTCACTTAGCGGGAGCGTCCTACGAGCAGTACTTC | CASSRHLAGASYEQYF
TRBJ1-1 | . | few | TRBV9 | TGTGCCAGCAGCCTCCGAGGGGGGAACACTGAAGCTTTCTTT | CASSLRGGNTEAFF
TRBJ2-7 | TRBD1 | few | TRBV19 | TGTGCCAGTAGTATTACAACCGGGACAGGGACCTACGAGCAGTACTTC | CASSITTGTGTYEQYF
TRBJ2-5 | TRBD1 | few | TRBV5-1 | TGCGCCAGCAGCAACGGACAGGGCGGGGAGACCCAGTACTTC | CASSNGQGGETQYF
TRBJ2-1 | TRBD2 | few | TRBV6-1 | TGTGCCAGCCGATCCGGGACTAGCAGCTACAATGAGCAGTTCTTC | CASRSGTSSYNEQFF
TRBJ1-1 | . | . | TRBV27 | TGTGCCAGCAGTTTATCCTCCTTGGGACTGAGTGTTACTTTCTTT | CASSLSSLGLSVTFF
TRBJ2-5 | TRBD1 | few | TRBV29-1 | TGCAGCGTTGTAGGCCGGGACAGTCAAGAGACCCAGTACTTC | CSVVGRDSQETQYF
TRBJ2-7 | TRBD2 | few | TRBV9 | TGTGCCAGCAGCGTGGGCCTAGCGGGAGACTACGAGCAGTACTTC | CASSVGLAGDYEQYF
TRBJ2-1 | TRBD2 | . | TRBV12-5 | TGTGCTAGTGGTTTGGTCAGTATGGCGGGAGGTGGCTACAATGAGCAGTTCTTC | CASGLVSMAGGGYNEQFF
TRBJ2-4 | . | few | TRBV30 | TGTGCCTGGAGTGTACCCCGAGCGTGGGCCAAAAACATTCAGTACTTC | CAWSVPRAWAKNIQYF
TRBJ1-2 | . | few | TRBV15 | TGTGCCACCAGCAGATCACCCCCGGGATATGGCTACACCTTC | CATSRSPPGYGYTF
TRBJ2-7 | TRBD1 | . | TRBV29-1 | TGCAGCGTTCGGGGCTCCGGGACAGCGAACTACGAGCAGTACTTC | CSVRGSGTANYEQYF
TRBJ2-1 | . | . | TRBV7-3 | TGTGCCAGCAGCTTATTTAGCGGACCATACAATGAGCAGTTCTTC | CASSLFSGPYNEQFF
TRBJ1-4 | TRBD1 | . | TRBV28 | TGTGCCAGCAGTCCACCCACAGGGGAACTGTTTTTT | CASSPPTGELFF
TRBJ2-2 | . | . | TRBV2 | TGTGCCAGCAGTGATTTGGGAGATAGAACCGGGGAGCTGTTTTTT | CASSDLGDRTGELFF
TRBJ1-1 | . | . | TRBV2 | TGTGCCAGCAGCTTAGGAGGGCACAACACTGAAGCTTTCTTT | CASSLGGHNTEAFF